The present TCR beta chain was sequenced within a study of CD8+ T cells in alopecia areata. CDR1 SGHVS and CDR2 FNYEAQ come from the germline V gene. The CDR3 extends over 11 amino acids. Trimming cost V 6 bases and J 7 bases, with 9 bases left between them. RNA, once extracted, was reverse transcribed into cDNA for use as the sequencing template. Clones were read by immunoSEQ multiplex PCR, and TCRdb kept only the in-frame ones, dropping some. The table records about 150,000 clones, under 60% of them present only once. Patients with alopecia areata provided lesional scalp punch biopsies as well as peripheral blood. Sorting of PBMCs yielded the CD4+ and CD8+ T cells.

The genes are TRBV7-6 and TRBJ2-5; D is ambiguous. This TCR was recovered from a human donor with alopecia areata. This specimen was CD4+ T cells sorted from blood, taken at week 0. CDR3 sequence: CASSAVGTQYF. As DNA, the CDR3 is TGTGCCAGCAGTGCGGTCGGGACCCAGTACTTC.